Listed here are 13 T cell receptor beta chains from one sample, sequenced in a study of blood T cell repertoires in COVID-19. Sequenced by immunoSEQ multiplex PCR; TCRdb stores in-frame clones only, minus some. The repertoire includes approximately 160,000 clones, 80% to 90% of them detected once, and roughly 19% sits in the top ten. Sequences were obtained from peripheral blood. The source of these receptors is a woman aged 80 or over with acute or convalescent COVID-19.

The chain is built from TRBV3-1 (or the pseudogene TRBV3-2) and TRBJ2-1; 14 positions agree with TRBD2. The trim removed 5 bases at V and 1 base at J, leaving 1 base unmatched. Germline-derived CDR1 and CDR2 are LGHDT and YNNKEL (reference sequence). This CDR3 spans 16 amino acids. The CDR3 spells CASSRTSGRSYNEQFF. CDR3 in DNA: TGTGCCAGCAGCAGGACTAGCGGGAGGTCCTACAATGAGCAGTTCTTC.

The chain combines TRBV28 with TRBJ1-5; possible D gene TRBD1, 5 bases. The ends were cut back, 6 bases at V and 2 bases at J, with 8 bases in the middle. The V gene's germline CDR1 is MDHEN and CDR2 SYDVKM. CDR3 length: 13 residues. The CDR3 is CASSPGGNQPQHF. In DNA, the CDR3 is TGTGCCAGCAGCCCGGGGGGCAATCAGCCCCAGCATTTT.

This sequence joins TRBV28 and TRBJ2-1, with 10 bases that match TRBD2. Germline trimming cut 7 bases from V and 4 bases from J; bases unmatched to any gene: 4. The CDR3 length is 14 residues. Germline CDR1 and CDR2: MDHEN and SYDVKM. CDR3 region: CASTTSGVYNEQFF. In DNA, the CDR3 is TGTGCCAGCACTACTAGCGGGGTTTACAATGAGCAGTTCTTC.

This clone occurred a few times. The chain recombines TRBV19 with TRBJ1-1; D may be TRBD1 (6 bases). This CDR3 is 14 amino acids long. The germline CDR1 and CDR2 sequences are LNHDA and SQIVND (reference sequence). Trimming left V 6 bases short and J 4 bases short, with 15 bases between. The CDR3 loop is CASREQGRGTEAFF. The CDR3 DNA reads TGTGCCAGTAGAGAACAGGGTCGGGGCACTGAAGCTTTCTTT.

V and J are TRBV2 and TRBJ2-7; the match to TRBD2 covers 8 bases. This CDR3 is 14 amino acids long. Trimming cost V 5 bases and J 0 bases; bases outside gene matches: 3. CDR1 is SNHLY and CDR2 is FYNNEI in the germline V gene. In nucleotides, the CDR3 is TGTGCCAGCAGTCGCGGGGGGACCTCCTACGAGCAGTACTTC. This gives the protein CASSRGGTSYEQYF.

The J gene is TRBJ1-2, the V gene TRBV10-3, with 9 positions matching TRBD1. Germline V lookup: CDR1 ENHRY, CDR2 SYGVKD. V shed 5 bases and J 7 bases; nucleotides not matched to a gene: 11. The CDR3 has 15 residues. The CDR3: CAISTQGQGRIGYTF. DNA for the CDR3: TGTGCCATCAGTACCCAGGGACAGGGAAGGATTGGCTACACCTTC.

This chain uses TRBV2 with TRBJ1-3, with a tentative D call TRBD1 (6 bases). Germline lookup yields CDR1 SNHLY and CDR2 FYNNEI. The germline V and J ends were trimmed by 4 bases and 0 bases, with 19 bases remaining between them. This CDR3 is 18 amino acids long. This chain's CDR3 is CASSAGVRGILSGNTIYF. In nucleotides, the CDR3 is TGTGCCAGCAGTGCAGGGGTGAGGGGAATACTCTCTGGAAACACCATATATTTT.

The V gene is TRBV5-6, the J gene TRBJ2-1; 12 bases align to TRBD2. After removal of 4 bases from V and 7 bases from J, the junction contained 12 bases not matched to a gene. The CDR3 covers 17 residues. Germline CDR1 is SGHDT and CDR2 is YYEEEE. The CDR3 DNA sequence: TGTGCCAGCAGCACAGGACTAGCGGGACCTGTCGGAAATGAGCAGTTCTTC. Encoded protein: CASSTGLAGPVGNEQFF.

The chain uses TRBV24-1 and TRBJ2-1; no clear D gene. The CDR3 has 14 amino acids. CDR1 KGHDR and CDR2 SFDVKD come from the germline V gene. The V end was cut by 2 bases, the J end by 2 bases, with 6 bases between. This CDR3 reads CATSDSPTYNEQFF. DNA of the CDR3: TGTGCCACCAGTGATTCCCCTACCTACAATGAGCAGTTCTTC.

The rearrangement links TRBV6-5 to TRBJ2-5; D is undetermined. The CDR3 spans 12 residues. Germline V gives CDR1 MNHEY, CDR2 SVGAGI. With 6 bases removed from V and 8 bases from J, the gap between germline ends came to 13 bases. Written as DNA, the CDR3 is TGTGCCAGCAGGGGCACCTCGTACACCCAGTACTTC. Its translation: CASRGTSYTQYF.

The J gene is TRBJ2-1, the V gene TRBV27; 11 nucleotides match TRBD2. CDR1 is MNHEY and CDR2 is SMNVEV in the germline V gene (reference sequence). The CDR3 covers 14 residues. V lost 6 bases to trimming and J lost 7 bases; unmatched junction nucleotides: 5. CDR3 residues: CASSHWTSGNEQFF. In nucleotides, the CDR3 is TGTGCCAGCAGCCATTGGACTAGCGGGAATGAGCAGTTCTTC.

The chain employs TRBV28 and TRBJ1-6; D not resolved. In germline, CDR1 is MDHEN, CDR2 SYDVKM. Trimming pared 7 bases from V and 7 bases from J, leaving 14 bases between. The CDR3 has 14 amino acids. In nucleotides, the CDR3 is TGTGCCAGCATTAGCCTGATCGGCAATTCACCCCTCCACTTT. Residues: CASISLIGNSPLHF.

The CDR3 DNA sequence: TGCGCCAGCAGCCAAGATCCTGCTAACTCCTACGAGCAGTACTTC. Its translation: CASSQDPANSYEQYF. The genes are TRBV4-1 and TRBJ2-7; D gene uncertain. This CDR3 spans 15 amino acids. Germline V CDR1 and CDR2: MGHRA, YSYEKL. Trimming pared 0 bases from V and 0 bases from J, leaving 9 bases between.